A selection of T cell receptor beta chains follows, all from one sample in a study of graft-versus-host responses after intestinal transplantation. TCRdb's copy holds only in-frame clones and misses some; the assay was immunoSEQ multiplex PCR. This sample has roughly 60,000 clones, with approximately 90% found just once. The material sequenced was PBMCs, taken 26 days after transplant. The receptors derive from a human patient who received an intestinal transplant, so some T cells may come from the graft donor. CDR3s leave out the opening cysteine and the closing phenylalanine or tryptophan. The D gene is left open where the match is weak.

d_gene	v_gene	j_gene	CDR3aa
TRBD1	TRBV11-2	TRBJ2-3	ASSPRWDRWPDTQY
TRBD2	TRBV9	TRBJ2-5	ASSAPAGGEGETQY
TRBD2	TRBV7-9	TRBJ2-2	ASSHGRGGMNTGELF
TRBD1	TRBV27	TRBJ1-1	ASSLVTPGQGNTEAF
.	TRBV30	TRBJ1-1	AWSRGGQNTEAF
TRBD2	TRBV4-2	TRBJ2-3	ASSQEGLAESTDTQY
.	TRBV5-1	TRBJ1-1	ASSLWRQNTEAF
.	TRBV19	TRBJ2-7	ASSIFPGEGYEQY
TRBD2	TRBV4-2	TRBJ2-1	ASSQREASYEQF
TRBD2	TRBV19	TRBJ2-7	ASSIDSPWTSGSEPQY
TRBD1	TRBV7-8	TRBJ2-3	ASSVTGGIDTQY
.	TRBV19	TRBJ2-3	ASSIGPSTDTQY
TRBD2	TRBV4-1	TRBJ2-3	ASSQSPLAGVGDTQY
.	TRBV30	TRBJ2-6	AWSSPGEGANVLT
TRBD2	TRBV2	TRBJ2-5	ASSEGLAGFSETQY
.	TRBV7-8	TRBJ1-2	ASSLLPGFEYGYT
.	TRBV5-5	TRBJ1-2	ASSLGPEPNYGYT
.	TRBV6-1	TRBJ1-1	ASSELGGLNTEAF
TRBD1	TRBV2	TRBJ1-1	ASSPGTGMFVTEAF
TRBD2	TRBV9	TRBJ2-2	ASSVALAGNTGELF
.	TRBV6-1	TRBJ1-4	ASSAPAARGGEKLF
TRBD2	TRBV4-1	TRBJ2-1	ASSPRLAGGPYNEQF
TRBD2	TRBV7-8	TRBJ2-2	ASSISGGSGELF
TRBD1	TRBV4-1	TRBJ1-1	ASSPRQGNAEAF
.	TRBV27	TRBJ1-1	ASGPHRPEAF
TRBD1	TRBV6-5	TRBJ1-4	ASSSYDRGVGKLF
TRBD1	TRBV19	TRBJ2-7	ASSMGQGAREQY
TRBD2	TRBV4-2	TRBJ2-1	ASTPSWAGGRYNEQF
.	TRBV6-6	TRBJ1-2	ASRPGGGGYT
.	TRBV7-9	TRBJ1-5	ASSHGTSVPQPQH
TRBD1	TRBV28	TRBJ1-1	ASSWTGTMNTEAF
TRBD1	TRBV5-4	TRBJ2-1	ASSREGAMANEQF
.	TRBV7-9	TRBJ1-4	ASSLDLNRDAV
TRBD1	TRBV29-1	TRBJ2-2	SGQGVANTGELF
TRBD1	TRBV27	TRBJ1-5	ASSPDRALRPQH
.	TRBV7-2	TRBJ2-5	ASSLRGTETQY
.	TRBV7-2	TRBJ1-3	ASSSQGGNTIY
TRBD1	TRBV4-1	TRBJ2-5	ASSQEQGPLRVQY
.	TRBV9	TRBJ2-3	ASSVGLDGITDTQY
.	TRBV19	TRBJ1-5	ASSIDHRSSNQPQH
TRBD1	TRBV19	TRBJ2-2	ASGQGTGELF
.	TRBV6-6	TRBJ2-1	ASSKSQGREYNEQF
.	TRBV15	TRBJ2-1	ATSRDNEGGGWNEQF
TRBD1	TRBV28	TRBJ2-7	ASSLMAGGLYEQY
.	TRBV10-3	TRBJ1-1	AISPTQGDIPNTEAF
.	TRBV30	TRBJ2-3	AWRVTSFLSTDTQY
TRBD2	TRBV19	TRBJ2-1	ASSPASGNNEQF
.	TRBV2	TRBJ2-3	ASSVTAIPSTDTQY
TRBD1	TRBV9	TRBJ1-1	ASTQPGQGTEAF
TRBD2	TRBV5-1	TRBJ2-1	ASSLRTSGSERNEQF
TRBD1	TRBV7-2	TRBJ2-7	ASSMGTGAYEQY
TRBD1	TRBV9	TRBJ1-1	ASSVAAGGTEAF
.	TRBV11-3	TRBJ1-2	ASSIQGSYGYT
.	TRBV5-1	TRBJ1-1	ASSLGGMGNTEAF
TRBD2	TRBV5-4	TRBJ2-3	ASSPILAGTSHTQY
TRBD1	TRBV6-1	TRBJ1-2	ASSEMGTGPNYGYT
.	TRBV7-2	TRBJ1-4	ASSSRMGSGEKLF
TRBD1	TRBV5-4	TRBJ2-7	ASSLARGTGVQY
.	TRBV7-9	TRBJ1-1	ASSPTGTEAF